The entry below gives a single TCR beta chain sequence along with its context. Its target is unknown. The data were taken from a study of OX40 agonist ivuxolimab in advanced cancers. Study as a whole: As their treatment, patients were administered ivuxolimab, an agonistic anti-OX40 (CD134) antibody. The study enrolled dose-escalation patients with hepatocellular carcinoma, melanoma, renal cell or head and neck cancer.

CDR3 size: 15 residues. J gave up 3 bases and V 3 bases, and 5 bases lay outside the gene matches. CDR1 is SGHAT and CDR2 is FQNNGV in the germline V gene. The method was immunoSEQ multiplex PCR; TCRdb's version includes in-frame clones alone and lacks a portion of them. The sample carries over 60,000 clones, 85% to 95% recorded once. Study observations and caveats: Normalized T-cell clonal expansion was also low in some nonresponders.

The material sequenced was CD4+ or CD8+ T cells sorted from blood, taken in a trial of the OX40 agonist ivuxolimab. This TCR came from an adult with an advanced solid tumor such as melanoma, head and neck, liver or kidney cancer. The chain combines TRBV11-2 with TRBJ1-1; the match to TRBD1 covers 9 bases. In nucleotides, the CDR3 is TGTGCCAGCAGCTTCGGACAGGGGAGGGACACTGAAGCTTTCTTT. It translates to CASSFGQGRDTEAFF.